This TCR beta chain stems from a study of T cells after yellow fever vaccination. Study context: Each of the EM, EMRA, CM and Tscm memory subsets was sorted based on CD3, CD45RA, CCR7 and CD95.

UMIs and a universal primer site were added when TCR cDNA was made by 5'RACE template switching. MiXCR, applied by TCRdb to the 5' RACE reads, yields one record per CDR3 protein. The sample includes about 26,000 distinct CDR3 sequences, approximately 4.5% of them seen just once. This clonotype was picked up many times. The CDR3 loop spans 13 amino acids. V shed 0 bases and J shed 0 bases, with 2 bases lying between them. CDR1 is SEHNR and CDR2 is FQNEAQ in the germline V gene (reference sequence). The chain links TRBV7-9 to TRBJ2-5; D unclear. The receptor comes from a man younger than 35 who received the YFV17D yellow fever vaccine. Here the sequenced sample was PBMCs, either bulk or a sorted T-cell subset (CD4+, CD8+, memory, or dextramer-sorted; not recorded which), taken on the day of the yellow fever booster vaccination. This chain's CDR3 is CASSLAHQETQYF. As DNA, the CDR3 is TGTGCCAGCAGCTTAGCCCACCAAGAGACCCAGTACTTC.